One and the same sample provided the 9 T cell receptor beta chains below, sequenced in a study of regulatory T cells in long-lasting Graves disease. The time point here: newly diagnosed GD, antithyroid drugs for less than 3 months. Extracted PBMC RNA gave rise to the TCR library. Relying on iRepertoire HTBI primers and Arm-PCR of CDR3 regions, the team built TCR beta libraries. From the multiplex PCR reads, TCRdb called clonotypes with MiXCR, one entry per CDR3 protein. The table has 380,000 or so distinct CDR3 sequences, around 15% seen once. These data are also associated with another study on T cells in Graves' hyperthyroidism and ophthalmopathy.

The source material was peripheral blood mononuclear cells (PBMCs), sampled at new diagnosis, from a patient treated with antithyroid drugs. Receptors were obtained from a woman aged 18-35 years with Graves disease.

V gene TRBV5-1 combines with J gene TRBJ2-7; D is unresolved. Per the germline V gene, CDR1 is SGHRS and CDR2 is YFSETQ. This CDR3 spans 14 amino acids. V was cut by 0 bases and J by 4 bases, with 11 bases left in between. The CDR3 nucleotides read TGCGCCAGCAGCTTGGTGGGCATCCTATACGAGCAGTACTTC. Protein: CASSLVGILYEQYF.

This clonotype was detected many times. The rearrangement uses TRBV18 and TRBJ1-1; 7 nucleotides line up with TRBD1. V lost 8 bases and J lost 0; bases outside the gene matches: 6. Germline CDR1 and CDR2: KGHSH and LQKENI. The CDR3 consists of 14 residues. The CDR3 coding sequence is TGTGCCAGCAGTCGGGACAGTGTGAACACTGAAGCTTTCTTT. The encoded protein is CASSRDSVNTEAFF.

The rearrangement links TRBV9 to TRBJ2-5, with D possibly being TRBD1 (5 bases). CDR3 length: 13 amino acids. Germline V lookup: CDR1 SGDLS, CDR2 YYNGEE. Trimming cost V 3 bases and J 4 bases, with 10 bases left between them. CDR3 protein: CASSAQGGETQYF. The CDR3 bases are TGTGCCAGCAGCGCTCAGGGTGGAGAGACCCAGTACTTC. Filled out from reference TRBV9 and TRBJ2-5, the complete variable domain reads DSGVTQTPKHLITATGQRVTLRCSPRSGDLSVYWYQQSLDQGLQFLIQYYNGEERAKGNILERFSAQQFPDLHSELNLSSLELGDSALYFCASSAQGGETQYFGPGTRLLVL.

The chain recombines TRBV20-1 with TRBJ2-7, with TRBD1 as a possible D gene (5 bases). CDR1 and CDR2 (germline): DFQATT, SNEGSKA (reference sequence). This CDR3 contains 17 residues. V shed 0 bases and J shed 0 bases, with 18 bases lying between them. As DNA, the CDR3 is TGCAGTGCTAGAGATCTGAGTCTAGGGGATAGCTCCTACGAGCAGTACTTC. Protein: CSARDLSLGDSSYEQYF.

This clonotype was recorded at least ten times. The chain carries TRBV30 and TRBJ2-5, with D uncertain. CDR1 is GTSNPN, CDR2 SVGIG, per germline (reference sequence). V was shortened by 1 base and J by 2 bases, with 5 bases between the two germline ends. CDR3 length equals 12 residues. The chain's CDR3 is CAWSDGQETQYF. As DNA, the CDR3 is TGTGCCTGGAGTGACGGACAAGAGACCCAGTACTTC.

This clonotype was found many times. The rearrangement uses TRBV27 and TRBJ1-5, with no clear D. Looked up from germline, CDR1 is MNHEY and CDR2 is SMNVEV (reference sequence). V was clipped by 2 bases and J by 0 bases, with 11 bases between them. This CDR3 is 16 amino acids long. Here the CDR3 DNA reads TGTGCCAGCAGTTTAAGGCCAGGAGATAGCAATCAGCCCCAGCATTTT. Translated: CASSLRPGDSNQPQHF.

This clonotype has just a few counts. The chain employs TRBV4-1 and TRBJ2-1; 9 bases line up with TRBD2. The V gene end was trimmed by 8 bases and the J gene end by 2 bases; junction bases not matched to a gene: 4. In germline, CDR1 is MGHRA, CDR2 YSYEKL. The length of the CDR3 is 14 residues. CDR3 DNA sequence: TGCGCCAGCGGGGGCGGGAGGGCCTACAATGAGCAGTTCTTC. It encodes CASGGGRAYNEQFF.

Comment on this clonotype: This sequence is one base from a far larger clone and is likely a read error. The CDR3 sequence is CSARDSAGGGVHEQFF. In DNA form, the CDR3 reads TGCAGTGCTAGAGACTCCGCCGGGGGCGGCGTCCACGAGCAGTTCTTC. The chain recombines TRBV20-1 with TRBJ2-1; possibly TRBD1 or TRBD2 for D (6 bases each). The CDR3 spans 16 residues. The ends were cut back, 0 bases at V and 10 bases at J, with 22 bases in the middle. Germline CDR1 DFQATT, CDR2 SNEGSKA (reference sequence).

There are many counts of this clonotype. The chain is built from TRBV28 and TRBJ2-5; D may match TRBD1 or TRBD2 (5 bases each). The V gene's germline CDR1 is MDHEN and CDR2 SYDVKM. The V end lost 8 bases, the J end lost 2 bases, and 12 bases lay between the germline ends. The CDR3 totals 13 residues. The CDR3 loop reads CASAAGSQETQYF. The DNA of the CDR3 is TGTGCCAGCGCGGCAGGGAGTCAAGAGACCCAGTACTTC.